This TCR beta chain was recovered during a study of cytotoxic CD8 clonotypes in ibrutinib-treated CLL. Assay: immunoSEQ multiplex PCR; the TCRdb copy retains only in-frame clones and omits some. The sample has 300,000 to 350,000 clones; just under 80% are singletons. Deletions cut 2 bases from V and 0 bases from J, with 7 bases between. From germline, CDR1 is SQVTM and CDR2 ANQGSEA. This CDR3 region has 13 residues. As input for TCR beta libraries, approximately 2 micrograms of genomic DNA came from cryopreserved PBMCs. Here the sequenced sample was PBMCs, taken before ibrutinib treatment. This clonotype was sampled from a human donor with chronic lymphocytic leukemia. V and J are TRBV29-1 and TRBJ1-1; D is ambiguous. The CDR3 nucleotides are TGCAGCGTTGAATTAGGGATGAACACTGAAGCTTTCTTT. Its translation is CSVELGMNTEAFF.